These 14 T cell receptor beta chains originate from one sample sequenced in a study of blood T cell repertoires in COVID-19 (TCRdb year 2020). Libraries came from the immunoSEQ multiplex PCR assay. TCRdb took over this immuneACCESS table, retaining in-frame rearrangements with V and J assigned. Such tables are incomplete; in checked studies, under half of the missing clones stem from an unresolved V gene, and the remainder is unexplained. The sample table lists more than 150,000 clones, about nine tenths of them with a count of one. The ten biggest clones cover around 2.3% of the sample. Sequenced material: peripheral blood. These TCRs come from an older man with active or convalescent COVID-19.

The J gene is TRBJ2-1, the V gene TRBV24-1, with D perhaps matching TRBD2 (5 bases). The CDR3 is 14 residues long. The germline V and J ends were trimmed by 6 bases and 2 bases, with 10 bases remaining between them. Germline assignment: CDR1 KGHDR and CDR2 SFDVKD. The CDR3 protein is CATSQAEPYNEQFF. The CDR3 region has the DNA TGTGCCACCAGTCAAGCGGAGCCCTACAATGAGCAGTTCTTC.

This chain connects TRBV7-2 to TRBJ2-3; D ambiguous. The CDR3 loop spans 14 amino acids. Germline CDR1 reads SGHTA; CDR2 reads FQGNSA. V was cut by 3 bases and J by 0 bases, with 7 bases left in between. CDR3 loop: CASSLIGSTDTQYF. CDR3 DNA sequence: TGTGCCAGCAGCTTGATCGGGAGCACAGATACGCAGTATTTT.

This chain links TRBV6-2 or TRBV6-3 with TRBJ1-2, with TRBD1 matching 7 bases. Losses at the gene ends were 6 bases for V and 5 bases for J; bases not matched to a gene: 12. CDR1 and CDR2 (germline): MNHEY, SVGEGT. The CDR3 extends over 15 amino acids. CDR3 sequence reads: CASSPEGQLGYGYTF. CDR3 bases: TGTGCCAGCAGCCCTGAGGGACAGTTGGGATATGGCTACACCTTC.

V is TRBV5-6 and J is TRBJ1-6; perhaps TRBD1 as D (5 bases). The CDR3 spans 15 residues. Trimming removed 0 bases at V and 7 bases at J, with 11 bases between. The germline CDR1 and CDR2 sequences are SGHDT and YYEEEE. The CDR3 coding sequence is TGTGCCAGCAGCTTGGGGCAGGGTTGGAATTCACCCCTCCACTTT. Its translation: CASSLGQGWNSPLHF.

This rearrangement joins TRBV7-2 to TRBJ2-5; the match to TRBD2 covers 9 bases. This CDR3 region has 14 residues. The ends lost 1 base at V and 5 bases at J; junction bases unmatched: 2. The V gene's germline CDR1 is SGHTA and CDR2 FQGNSA. This CDR3 reads CASSLGGGDETQYF. In DNA form, the CDR3 reads TGTGCCAGCAGCTTAGGCGGGGGGGACGAGACCCAGTACTTC.

Turning to this clone: Mismatch with germline at one junction end may stem from a read error. The chain couples TRBV19 to TRBJ2-1, with TRBD2 matching over 12 bases. The CDR3 is 15 amino acids. The germline V gene has CDR1 LNHDA and CDR2 SQIVND (reference sequence). For the CDR3, the DNA is TGTGCCAGTAGGGCTAGCGGGGGGGCCTACAGTGAGCAGTTCTTC. Residues: CASRASGGAYSEQFF.

This clone has only one observation. The gene calls are TRBV3-1 (or the pseudogene TRBV3-2) and TRBJ2-2; 7 nucleotides match TRBD1. V lost 1 base, J lost 0 bases, and 2 bases stayed unmatched. CDR1 LGHDT and CDR2 YNNKEL come from the germline V gene (reference sequence). The CDR3 has 16 residues. CDR3 sequence reads: CASSQGTGSNTGELFF. DNA for the CDR3: TGTGCCAGCAGCCAAGGGACAGGCTCGAACACCGGGGAGCTGTTTTTT.

The genes are TRBV5-6 and TRBJ2-3, with TRBD1 matching over 11 bases. Germline V gives CDR1 SGHDT, CDR2 YYEEEE. The trim removed 0 bases at V and 5 bases at J, leaving 8 bases unmatched. The CDR3 runs 17 residues. This CDR3 reads CASSLGDRGLKGDTQYF. DNA of the CDR3: TGTGCCAGCAGCTTGGGGGACAGGGGGTTAAAGGGAGATACGCAGTATTTT.

This clone was recorded at least ten times. The V and J genes are TRBV20-1 and TRBJ1-6; 7 positions agree with TRBD1. This CDR3 spans 19 amino acids. Germline V CDR1 and CDR2: DFQATT, SNEGSKA (reference sequence). After removal of 3 bases from V and 0 bases from J, the junction contained 14 bases not matched to a gene. CDR3 nucleotides: TGCAGTGCTAGTCGCCGGGACAGCGTTTCGAGCTCCTATAATTCACCCCTCCACTTT. Amino acids: CSASRRDSVSSSYNSPLHF.

V gene TRBV13 combines with J gene TRBJ1-1; TRBD1 agrees at 7 bases. The CDR3 is made up of 13 amino acids. V trimming: 5 bases; J trimming: 9 bases; junction bases outside the gene matches: 9. Germline values: CDR1 PRHDT, CDR2 FYEKMQ (reference sequence). CDR3 region: CASSAYRGFQAFF. CDR3 coding DNA: TGTGCCAGCAGCGCCTACAGGGGTTTCCAAGCTTTCTTT.

The chain links TRBV9 to TRBJ2-2; D is perhaps TRBD2 (5 bases). The CDR3 is 16 amino acids. In germline, CDR1 is SGDLS, CDR2 YYNGEE. V gave up 0 bases and J gave up 7 bases, with 16 bases separating them. Here the CDR3 reads CASSVATAGDGGELFF. The CDR3 DNA reads TGTGCCAGCAGCGTAGCTACGGCGGGTGACGGCGGGGAGCTGTTTTTT.

This chain joins TRBV10-1 and TRBJ2-7, with D unclear. V lost 3 bases, J lost 5 bases, and 14 bases lay in between. Germline CDR1 reads WNHNN; CDR2 reads SYGVQD (reference sequence). This CDR3 has 14 residues. For the CDR3, the DNA is TGCGCCAGCAGTGATTCGATAGTGCTCGACGAGCAGTACTTC. This gives the protein CASSDSIVLDEQYF.

This chain connects TRBV5-4 to TRBJ2-1, with 11 bases lining up with TRBD2. Germline V gene sequence: CDR1 SGHNT, CDR2 YYREEE (reference sequence). J was trimmed by 10 bases and V by 4 bases; bases with no gene match: 13. The CDR3 runs 16 residues. CDR3 coding DNA: TGTGCCAGCAGCCCTCTGGGACTAGCGGCCGTAGAAGAGCAGTTCTTC. Its translation: CASSPLGLAAVEEQFF.

The genes are TRBV5-1 and TRBJ2-2; TRBD1 agrees at 7 bases. The trim removed 0 bases at V and 7 bases at J, leaving 6 bases unmatched. Germline V gene sequence: CDR1 SGHRS, CDR2 YFSETQ. The CDR3 totals 15 residues. The CDR3 sequence is CASSLAGGVIGELFF. The CDR3 DNA follows: TGCGCCAGCAGCTTGGCAGGGGGTGTAATCGGGGAGCTGTTTTTT.